The 4 T cell receptor beta chains below all came from one sample that was sequenced in a study of PD-1 blockade in classical Hodgkin lymphoma. Here immunoSEQ multiplex PCR was the method, and the copy in TCRdb shows in-frame clones only, minus some. This repertoire shows about 15,000 clones, 80% to 85% found once; its top ten account for 30% to 45%. Relapses following autologous stem cell transplantation were seen in all patients, with brentuximab vedotin exposure varying. The sample in question was peripheral blood mononuclear cells (PBMCs), obtained before the second cycle of nivolumab. The receptors derive from a human donor with classical Hodgkin lymphoma.

The chain uses TRBV7-9 and TRBJ2-3; a possible D gene is TRBD2 (6 bases). The germline gives CDR1 SEHNR, CDR2 FQNEAQ (reference sequence). The CDR3 has 15 amino acids. V dropped 2 bases and J dropped 0 bases, with 9 bases sitting between them. The CDR3 DNA reads TGTGCCAGCAGCTTACGGGGGAGTAGCACAGATACGCAGTATTTT. This codes for CASSLRGSSTDTQYF.

This clone has a single count. The genes are TRBV5-6 and TRBJ1-5; D uncertain. V gave up 0 bases and J gave up 4 bases, with 11 bases separating them. The CDR3 extends over 15 amino acids. Germline CDR1 is SGHDT and CDR2 is YYEEEE. CDR3 protein: CASSLGWAPNQPQHF. CDR3 DNA: TGTGCCAGCAGCTTGGGGTGGGCTCCGAATCAGCCCCAGCATTTT.

The chain combines TRBV28 with TRBJ2-7; TRBD1 matches 12 bases. V was pared by 5 bases and J by 7 bases, with 9 bases of the junction left unmatched. The germline CDR1 and CDR2 sequences are MDHEN and SYDVKM. The CDR3 totals 15 residues. CDR3 sequence: CASSNPGQGAREQYF. The CDR3 DNA is TGTGCCAGCAGTAACCCGGGACAGGGGGCGCGGGAGCAGTACTTC. Together with reference TRBV28 and TRBJ2-7, the CDR3 gives the full variable domain: DVKVTQSSRYLVKRTGEKVFLECVQDMDHENMFWYRQDPGLGLRLIYFSYDVKMKEKGDIPEGYSVSREKKERFSLILESASTNQTSMYLCASSNPGQGAREQYFGPGTRLTVT.

The chain employs TRBV9 and TRBJ2-1; 9 nucleotides agree with TRBD2. J was trimmed by 1 base and V by 2 bases; bases with no gene match: 1. This CDR3 is built from 15 residues. Germline V lookup: CDR1 SGDLS, CDR2 YYNGEE. Here the CDR3 reads CASSVSGRSYNEQFF. Here the CDR3 DNA reads TGTGCCAGCAGCGTGAGCGGGAGGTCCTACAATGAGCAGTTCTTC.